The 3 T cell receptor beta chains reported below all come from one sample, sequenced in a study of blood T cell repertoires in COVID-19. The table came from immunoSEQ multiplex PCR; TCRdb's copy has only in-frame clones and leaves some out. The repertoire has 55,000 to 75,000 clones, 70% to 80% of them found once; the top ten carry approximately 34%. The sequenced sample consisted of peripheral blood. The receptors originated from a woman in her 70s with acute or convalescent COVID-19.

The chain combines TRBV11-2 with TRBJ2-7; D might be TRBD1 (6 bases). There are 13 residues in the CDR3. The germline V gene encodes CDR1 SGHAT and CDR2 FQNNGV. V lost 5 bases to trimming and J lost 5 bases, with 13 bases between them. As DNA, the CDR3 is TGTGCCAGCAGCCAAATGGACAGCAACGAGCAGTACTTC. Its translation: CASSQMDSNEQYF.

The rearrangement links TRBV3-1 (or the pseudogene TRBV3-2) to TRBJ2-1, with D possibly TRBD2 on 6 matching bases. V was cut by 3 bases and J by 11 bases, with 14 bases left in between. This CDR3 is built from 13 residues. Germline V lookup: CDR1 LGHDT, CDR2 YNNKEL (reference sequence). The CDR3 nucleotides are TGTGCCAGCAGCCATGAATTAGCGGCCCAGCAGTTCTTC. Encoded protein: CASSHELAAQQFF.

This clone was seen once. This chain joins TRBV20-1 and TRBJ1-4, with TRBD1 as a possible D gene (5 bases). Germline CDR1 reads DFQATT; CDR2 reads SNEGSKA (reference sequence). The V end was cut by 6 bases, the J end by 7 bases, with 9 bases between. This CDR3 is 11 amino acids long. CDR3 sequence: CSAGGSEKLFF. CDR3 DNA sequence: TGCAGTGCCGGGGGATCTGAAAAACTGTTTTTT.